These 21 T cell receptor beta chains were all obtained from the same sample, sequenced in a study of T cell clusters in autoimmune cytopenias. TRB amplification used 200 to 250 ng of peripheral blood genomic DNA. Multiplex touch-down PCR amplified TRB using TRB-A and TRB-B pools in one tube. TCRdb re-called the multiplex PCR reads and gives one entry per CDR3 protein, without DNA. The table counts about 6,000 distinct CDR3 sequences; around 19% lies in the top ten. The sample was peripheral blood. The receptors shown here come from a human donor with an autoimmune cytopenia or autoimmune hepatitis (not recorded which).

This chain uses TRBV6-4 with TRBJ2-1; the TCRdb D gene call, TRBD2, has no DNA to confirm it. The germline gives CDR1 MRHNA, CDR2 SNTAGT. The CDR3 is 16 amino acids. CDR3 in amino acids: CASSAGTSGGVHEQFF.

The gene calls are TRBV6-5 and TRBJ1-1; TCRdb designates TRBD1, a call that cannot be tested without DNA. The CDR3 is 15 residues long. Germline CDR1 and CDR2: MNHEY and SVGAGI. The CDR3 sequence: CASSEVAGLNTEAFF.

This rearrangement joins TRBV19 to TRBJ2-1; the TCRdb D gene call, TRBD1, has no DNA to confirm it. Per germline, CDR1 LNHDA and CDR2 SQIVND (reference sequence). This CDR3 has 18 residues. The CDR3 protein is CASSRPGTGGRGHNEQFF.

This clonotype counts as medium-sized (0.01 to 0.1%) by frequency. The chain links TRBV12-3 or TRBV12-4 to TRBJ1-4; the TCRdb call, TRBD1, lacks DNA for checking. The CDR3 consists of 14 residues. This CDR3 reads CASSAGTGEEKLFF.

This clonotype is deemed medium-sized by its frequency. The CDR3 is CATSAGNEQFF. This chain joins TRBV10-3 and TRBJ2-1; TCRdb gives TRBD1 as the D gene, but with no DNA this cannot be confirmed. CDR1 and CDR2 from the germline V gene are ENHRY and SYGVKD. This CDR3 comprises 11 residues.

This chain uses TRBV6-5 with TRBJ2-3; TCRdb's D gene call, TRBD2, goes unchecked for lack of DNA. CDR3 size: 16 residues. Germline V gene data show CDR1 as MNHEY and CDR2 as SVGAGI. The CDR3 loop is CASSYVGGGYTDTQYF.

In terms of frequency, this clonotype is medium-sized. The chain joins TRBV6-2 or TRBV6-3 to TRBJ2-1; the TCRdb call, TRBD1, lacks DNA for checking. The CDR3 length is 12 residues. Germline V CDR1 and CDR2: MNHEY, SVGEGT. The CDR3 loop is CASRTDYNEQFF.

This clonotype ranks as medium-sized in terms of frequency. V usage is TRBV19 and J usage is TRBJ1-5; as DNA is missing, the TRBD1 call by TCRdb cannot be tested. Germline CDR1 LNHDA, CDR2 SQIVND (reference sequence). The CDR3 is 15 residues long. The CDR3 region is CASSTQVWGNQPQHF.

Frequency places this clonotype as medium-sized. J is TRBJ2-5 and V is TRBV11-3; TCRdb proposes TRBD2, but this gene call is untestable without DNA. Germline assignment: CDR1 SGHNT and CDR2 YENEEA. The CDR3 runs 17 residues. The CDR3 loop is CASSLDGTGLTQETQYF.

In terms of frequency, this clonotype is medium-sized. This chain joins TRBV5-6 and TRBJ2-5; TCRdb selects TRBD2, and the lack of DNA leaves this call unchecked. The CDR3 extends over 15 amino acids. Looked up from germline, CDR1 is SGHDT and CDR2 is YYEEEE. The CDR3: CASSSGLSGGETQYF.

This clonotype is called medium-sized based on its frequency. This sequence joins TRBV19 and TRBJ2-1; TCRdb gives TRBD2 as the D gene, but with no DNA this cannot be confirmed. CDR3 size: 18 residues. Germline lookup yields CDR1 LNHDA and CDR2 SQIVND (reference sequence). CDR3 loop: CASSGRVNPGLIYNEQFF.

This chain links TRBV6-4 with TRBJ1-5; TCRdb's D gene call, TRBD1, goes unchecked for lack of DNA. This CDR3 contains 15 residues. Germline values: CDR1 MRHNA, CDR2 SNTAGT. The CDR3 region is CASSDLGRGSQPQHF.

This clonotype ranks as medium-sized in terms of frequency. The chain couples TRBV29-1 to TRBJ2-6; TCRdb indicates TRBD1, and absent DNA this call remains unverified. Germline lookup yields CDR1 SQVTM and CDR2 ANQGSEA. The CDR3 is 16 amino acids. CDR3 sequence reads: CSVEEIRVGGANVLTF.

By frequency, this clonotype is medium-sized (0.01 to 0.1%). The V call is TRBV6-5, the J call TRBJ1-2. Germline values: CDR1 MNHEY, CDR2 SVGAGI. CDR3 size: 13 residues. The chain's CDR3 is CASSGNSHYGYTF.

This clonotype ranks as medium-sized in terms of frequency. The chain joins TRBV10-3 to TRBJ2-6; absent DNA, TCRdb's TRBD1 call cannot be checked. Germline V gives CDR1 ENHRY, CDR2 SYGVKD. This CDR3 region has 17 residues. Here the CDR3 reads CAINPGQTDSGANVLTF.

In terms of frequency, this clonotype is medium-sized. This chain uses TRBV19 with TRBJ1-1; TCRdb's D call of TRBD1 is untestable without DNA. The V gene's germline CDR1 is LNHDA and CDR2 SQIVND (reference sequence). The CDR3 is 14 amino acids. The CDR3 is CASRPGRSNTEAFF.

The gene calls are TRBV6-2 or TRBV6-3 and TRBJ2-3; as DNA is missing, the TRBD1 call by TCRdb cannot be tested. Germline V gene lookup returns CDR1 MNHEY and CDR2 SVGEGT. CDR3 length: 17 amino acids. The CDR3 sequence is CASSSPAFGGGPYTQYF.

CDR3 in amino acids: CASSLDGGDVYTF. The chain combines TRBV5-1 with TRBJ1-2; TCRdb's assignment of TRBD1 cannot be checked, as there is no DNA. Germline CDR1 and CDR2: SGHRS and YFSETQ. The CDR3 contains 13 residues.

Its frequency marks this clonotype as medium-sized. V is TRBV6-5 and J is TRBJ1-2; without DNA, the TCRdb call of TRBD1 cannot be checked. The CDR3 extends over 15 amino acids. Looked up from germline, CDR1 is MNHEY and CDR2 is SVGAGI. CDR3 sequence reads: CASSYGTSKTDGYTF.

This clonotype is medium-sized by frequency. This chain links TRBV19 with TRBJ2-2; TCRdb's D call, TRBD1, is unchecked because there is no DNA. The germline gives CDR1 LNHDA, CDR2 SQIVND (reference sequence). The length of the CDR3 is 13 residues. The CDR3 sequence: CASSTTGTGELFF.

By frequency, this clonotype registers medium-sized. The gene calls are TRBV27 and TRBJ2-3; TCRdb's D call, TRBD1, is unchecked because there is no DNA. This CDR3 is built from 14 residues. Germline CDR1 reads MNHEY; CDR2 reads SMNVEV (reference sequence). The CDR3 protein is CASSWTGPRNTQYF.